This T cell receptor beta chain emerged from a study of T-cell reconstitution after alpha-beta-depleted transplantation in children. Study results and caveats: Some patients showed high day-60 TCRbeta diversity, which derived from surviving recipient T cells and thymic progenitors. By about two months after transplant, alpha-beta T cells reportedly arose from several hundred graft clones that had expanded. Newly made T cells mostly supplied T-cell counts and diversity one year after transplant.

The CDR3 length is 17 residues. Germline-derived CDR1 and CDR2 are DFQATT and SNEGSKA (reference sequence). The trim removed 1 base at V and 3 bases at J, leaving 10 bases unmatched. Preparation of the TCRbeta library involved a method that used unique molecular identifiers. TCRdb processed the PCR reads anew with MiXCR; each CDR3 protein has one entry. The table includes about 590,000 distinct CDR3 sequences, under 15% detected once. This clonotype appeared a few times. The antigen is undetermined. The chain recombines TRBV20-1 with TRBJ2-7; 12 bases fit TRBD2. Sequences were derived from PBMCs, mostly from graft donor cells, sampled 360 days after TCRalphabeta/CD19-depleted stem cell transplant. The receptor was isolated from a male patient younger than 18 who had a stem cell transplant for acute myeloid leukemia, so the T cells may come from the graft donor. The CDR3: CSARGSTSGRGSYEQYF. DNA for the CDR3: TGCAGTGCTAGAGGGTCGACTAGCGGGAGAGGGAGCTACGAGCAGTACTTC.